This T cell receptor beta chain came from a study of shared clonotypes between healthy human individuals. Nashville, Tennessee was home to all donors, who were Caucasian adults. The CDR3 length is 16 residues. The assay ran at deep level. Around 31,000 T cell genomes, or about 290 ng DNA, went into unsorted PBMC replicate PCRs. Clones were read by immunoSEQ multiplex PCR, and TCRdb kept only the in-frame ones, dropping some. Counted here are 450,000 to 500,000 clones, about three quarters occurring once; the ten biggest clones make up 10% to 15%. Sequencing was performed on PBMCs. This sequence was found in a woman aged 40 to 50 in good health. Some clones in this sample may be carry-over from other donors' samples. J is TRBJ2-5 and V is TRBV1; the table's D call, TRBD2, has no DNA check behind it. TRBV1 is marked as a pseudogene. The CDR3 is CTSSHHGAGGPKTQYF. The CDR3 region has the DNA TGCACCAGCAGCCACCACGGAGCGGGAGGGCCAAAGACCCAGTACTTC.